Included here is one T cell receptor beta chain sequence, with context. This sample stems from a study of OX40 agonist ivuxolimab in advanced cancers. Measured with immunoSEQ multiplex PCR; TCRdb has only the in-frame clones, and not every one. The sample carries 77,000 or so clones, around 82% recorded once. Germline CDR1 is MNHNS and CDR2 is SASEGT. The CDR3 is made up of 15 amino acids. Deletions cut 6 bases from V and 5 bases from J, with 20 bases between. The chain couples TRBV6-1 to TRBJ2-7, with D uncertain. The sample consisted of CD4+ or CD8+ T cells sorted from blood, taken in a trial of the OX40 agonist ivuxolimab. The receptor was derived from an adult with an advanced solid tumor such as melanoma, head and neck, liver or kidney cancer. The CDR3 region has the DNA TGTGCCAGCAGCTTCCGTGAGGTTCCGCAGGACGAGCAGTACTTC. Translated: CASSFREVPQDEQYF.